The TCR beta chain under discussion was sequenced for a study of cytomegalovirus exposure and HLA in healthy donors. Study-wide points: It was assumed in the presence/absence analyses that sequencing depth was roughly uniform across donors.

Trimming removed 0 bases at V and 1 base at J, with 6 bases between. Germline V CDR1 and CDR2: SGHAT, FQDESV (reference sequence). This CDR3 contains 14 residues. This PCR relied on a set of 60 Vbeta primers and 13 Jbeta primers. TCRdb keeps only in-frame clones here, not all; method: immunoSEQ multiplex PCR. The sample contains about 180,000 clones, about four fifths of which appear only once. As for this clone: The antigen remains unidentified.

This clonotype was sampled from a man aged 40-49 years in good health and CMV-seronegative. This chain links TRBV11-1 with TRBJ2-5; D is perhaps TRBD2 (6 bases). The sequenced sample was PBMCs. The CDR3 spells CASSLAGGQETQYF. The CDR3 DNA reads TGTGCCAGCAGCTTAGCGGGGGGCCAAGAGACCCAGTACTTC.